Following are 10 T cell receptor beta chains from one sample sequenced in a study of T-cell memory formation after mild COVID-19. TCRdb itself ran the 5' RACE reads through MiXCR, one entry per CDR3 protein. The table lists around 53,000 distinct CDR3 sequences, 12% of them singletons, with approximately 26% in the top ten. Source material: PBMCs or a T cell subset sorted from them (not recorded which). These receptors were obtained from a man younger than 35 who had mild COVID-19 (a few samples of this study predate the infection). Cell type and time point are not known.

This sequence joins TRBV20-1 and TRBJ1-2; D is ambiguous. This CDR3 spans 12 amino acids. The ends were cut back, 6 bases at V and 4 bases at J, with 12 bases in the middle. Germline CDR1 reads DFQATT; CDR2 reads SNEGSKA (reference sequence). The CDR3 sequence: CSAAGTSYGYTF. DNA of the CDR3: TGCAGTGCCGCAGGAACTTCCTATGGCTACACCTTC.

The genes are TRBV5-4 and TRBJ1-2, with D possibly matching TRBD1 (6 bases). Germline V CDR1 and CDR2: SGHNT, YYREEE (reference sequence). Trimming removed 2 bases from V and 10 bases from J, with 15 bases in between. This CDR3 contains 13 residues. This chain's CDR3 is CASSFQTGKVYTF. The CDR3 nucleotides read TGTGCCAGCAGCTTTCAGACAGGCAAGGTCTACACCTTC.

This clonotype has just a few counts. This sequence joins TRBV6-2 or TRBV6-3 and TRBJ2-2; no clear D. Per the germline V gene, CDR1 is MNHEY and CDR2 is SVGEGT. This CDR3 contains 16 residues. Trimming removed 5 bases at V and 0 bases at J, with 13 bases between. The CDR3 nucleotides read TGTGCCAGCAGTGCCTTTTGGGCAGCGAACACCGGGGAGCTGTTTTTT. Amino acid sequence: CASSAFWAANTGELFF.

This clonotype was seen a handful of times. The CDR3 nucleotides are TGTGCCAGCAGCTTAATGGGAGGGCCCCAAGAGACCCAGTACTTC. Translating gives CASSLMGGPQETQYF. This chain connects TRBV7-3 to TRBJ2-5; TRBD2 aligns across 7 bases. This CDR3 contains 15 residues. V shed 1 base and J 1 base; nucleotides not matched to a gene: 3. Per germline, CDR1 SGHTA and CDR2 FQGTGA.

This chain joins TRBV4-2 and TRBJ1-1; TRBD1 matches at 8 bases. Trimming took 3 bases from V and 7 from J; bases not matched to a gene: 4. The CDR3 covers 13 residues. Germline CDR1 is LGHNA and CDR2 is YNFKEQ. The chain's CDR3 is CASSQGQEDEAFF. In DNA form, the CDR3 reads TGTGCCAGCAGCCAGGGACAGGAGGATGAAGCTTTCTTT.

CDR3 bases: TGTGCCATCGGTGTCGCGGGGGCCCAAGAGACCCAGTACTTC. Protein product: CAIGVAGAQETQYF. The chain joins TRBV10-3 to TRBJ2-5, with D perhaps matching TRBD2 (7 bases). Germline V CDR1 and CDR2: ENHRY, SYGVKD. V dropped 8 bases and J dropped 1 base, with 14 bases sitting between them. CDR3 size: 14 residues.

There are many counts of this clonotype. The CDR3 DNA follows: TGTGCCAGCAGCCAAGATTGGCTTTCAGATACGCAGTATTTT. Encoded protein: CASSQDWLSDTQYF. The gene calls are TRBV4-2 and TRBJ2-3; D is undetermined. Germline assignment: CDR1 LGHNA and CDR2 YNFKEQ. The CDR3 has 14 residues. Trimming took off 0 bases at V and 4 bases at J, with 8 bases between the two ends.

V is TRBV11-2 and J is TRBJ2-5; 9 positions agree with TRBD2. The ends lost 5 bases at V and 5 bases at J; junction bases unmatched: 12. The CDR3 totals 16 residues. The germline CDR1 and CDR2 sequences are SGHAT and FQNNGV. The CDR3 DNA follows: TGTGCCAGCAGCCATGGCCGGCGGGGGGGATCGGAGACCCAGTACTTC. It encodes CASSHGRRGGSETQYF.

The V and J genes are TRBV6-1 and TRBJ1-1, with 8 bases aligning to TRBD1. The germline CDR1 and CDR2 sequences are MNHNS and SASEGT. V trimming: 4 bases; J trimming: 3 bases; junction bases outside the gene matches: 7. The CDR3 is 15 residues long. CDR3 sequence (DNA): TGTGCCAGCAGTGTACTGGCAGGGGGCTACACTGAAGCTTTCTTT. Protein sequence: CASSVLAGGYTEAFF.

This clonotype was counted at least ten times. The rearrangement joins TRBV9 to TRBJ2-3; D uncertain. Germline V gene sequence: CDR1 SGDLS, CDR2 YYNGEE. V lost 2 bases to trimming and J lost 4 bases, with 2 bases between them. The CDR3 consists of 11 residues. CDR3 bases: TGTGCCAGCAGCGTGGCAGATACGCAGTATTTT. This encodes CASSVADTQYF.